The 15 T cell receptor beta chains below all came from one sample that was sequenced in a study of shared clonotypes between healthy human individuals. Assay used: immunoSEQ multiplex PCR; TCRdb lists only in-frame clones, some missing. The data hold about 1.1 million clones, with approximately 80% observed a single time. The sample taken for sequencing was memory CD4+ T cells from PBMCs. Subset noted: CD45RA-negative fraction. These receptors were taken from a man younger than 35 in good health. Some clones in this sample may be carry-over from other donors' samples.

The rearrangement links TRBV6-5 to TRBJ1-1; tentatively, D is TRBD1 (6 bases). CDR1 and CDR2 from the germline V gene are MNHEY and SVGAGI. The ends were cut back, 5 bases at V and 1 base at J, with 8 bases in the middle. This CDR3 comprises 13 residues. CDR3 protein: CASSGTRNTEAFF. The CDR3 DNA reads TGTGCCAGCAGTGGGACAAGGAACACTGAAGCTTTCTTT.

The chain has TRBV19 and TRBJ1-2; the D gene is possibly TRBD1 (5 bases). There are 15 residues in the CDR3. Germline assignment: CDR1 LNHDA and CDR2 SQIVND (reference sequence). The V gene lost 5 bases and the J gene lost 4 bases, with 17 bases spanning the gap. CDR3 sequence (DNA): TGTGCCAGTAGTCCGGGGACCCCTATCGCCTATGGCTACACCTTC. As protein: CASSPGTPIAYGYTF.

The V call is TRBV5-1, the J call TRBJ1-1; 8 nucleotides agree with TRBD1. The CDR3 covers 14 residues. Germline V CDR1 and CDR2: SGHRS, YFSETQ. Losses at the gene ends were 4 bases for V and 1 base for J; bases not matched to a gene: 3. CDR3 DNA sequence: TGCGCCAGCAGCGAGGGGACAGGGAACACTGAAGCTTTCTTT. Its protein is CASSEGTGNTEAFF.

The chain has TRBV6-1 and TRBJ2-5, with 7 nucleotides matching TRBD1. CDR1 and CDR2 (germline): MNHNS, SASEGT. This CDR3 is 14 amino acids long. V shed 7 bases and J 4 bases; nucleotides not matched to a gene: 9. The CDR3 sequence is CASNPPGGRETQYF. CDR3 in DNA: TGTGCCAGCAACCCCCCAGGGGGACGAGAGACCCAGTACTTC.

In its sample, this clone was seen many times. The chain combines TRBV2 with TRBJ2-1; 8 bases map to TRBD2. V trimming: 3 bases; J trimming: 7 bases; junction bases outside the gene matches: 5. The germline gives CDR1 SNHLY, CDR2 FYNNEI. The CDR3 loop spans 14 amino acids. In DNA form, the CDR3 reads TGTGCCAGCAGTGACTCGGGAGGGGAGAATGAGCAGTTCTTC. Its protein product is CASSDSGGENEQFF.

V is TRBV11-2 and J is TRBJ2-7, with TRBD2 identical over 12 bases. V was pared by 4 bases and J by 3 bases, with 7 bases of the junction left unmatched. The CDR3 extends over 16 amino acids. The germline CDR1 and CDR2 sequences are SGHAT and FQNNGV. DNA of the CDR3: TGTGCCAGCAGCTCAACGAGACTAGCGGGAGACTACGAGCAGTACTTC. The encoded protein is CASSSTRLAGDYEQYF.

This clone was counted once. The chain combines TRBV15 with TRBJ2-7; 9 bases map to TRBD1. CDR1 is LNHNV, CDR2 YYDKDF, per germline (reference sequence). The CDR3 runs to 16 residues. After removal of 5 bases from V and 2 bases from J, the junction contained 10 bases not matched to a gene. The CDR3 loop reads CATSERTGGHTYEQYF. In DNA, the CDR3 is TGTGCCACCAGCGAACGAACAGGGGGCCATACCTACGAGCAGTACTTC.

This chain connects TRBV6-1 to TRBJ1-5; maybe TRBD1 (5 bases). Trimming took 3 bases from V and 5 from J, leaving 14 bases between them. This CDR3 contains 15 residues. The V gene's germline CDR1 is MNHNS and CDR2 SASEGT. CDR3 DNA: TGTGCCAGCAGTGAGTTGGGACGGGGTTATCAGCCCCAGCATTTT. Encoded protein: CASSELGRGYQPQHF.

This sequence joins TRBV2 and TRBJ2-3, with D perhaps given as TRBD1 or TRBD2 (5 bases each). V gave up 7 bases and J gave up 4 bases, with 12 bases separating them. The germline V gene has CDR1 SNHLY and CDR2 FYNNEI. The CDR3 extends over 13 amino acids. The CDR3 DNA reads TGTGCCAGCAATGAGGGGAGAGCAGATACGCAGTATTTT. This codes for CASNEGRADTQYF.

The chain employs TRBV5-6 and TRBJ2-7; 8 positions agree with TRBD1. V gave up 7 bases and J gave up 3 bases; unmatched junction bases: 9. The CDR3 has 14 residues. Germline lookup yields CDR1 SGHDT and CDR2 YYEEEE. In nucleotides, the CDR3 is TGTGCCAGCCAGAAGGACAGGGTGGGCTACGAGCAGTACTTC. Amino acid sequence: CASQKDRVGYEQYF.

The table lists this clone with a few counts. V is TRBV6-5 and J is TRBJ2-2; tentative D call: TRBD1 (7 bases). The CDR3 runs 15 residues. Trimming stripped 4 bases from V and 5 bases from J, with 14 bases between. Germline CDR1 MNHEY, CDR2 SVGAGI. The CDR3 is CASSSEGAGTGELFF. The CDR3 bases are TGTGCCAGCAGTTCGGAGGGGGCGGGAACCGGGGAGCTGTTTTTT.

This rearrangement joins TRBV4-1 to TRBJ2-5; 15 nucleotides align to TRBD2. The CDR3 has 17 residues. V lost 1 base, J lost 5 bases, and 5 bases stayed unmatched. Germline assignment: CDR1 MGHRA and CDR2 YSYEKL. This chain's CDR3 is CASSQGGLAGGQETQYF. The CDR3 nucleotides read TGCGCCAGCAGCCAAGGTGGACTAGCGGGAGGGCAGGAGACCCAGTACTTC.

This clone has ten or more counts. The J gene is TRBJ1-1, the V gene TRBV10-3; the D is unclear. Germline V gives CDR1 ENHRY, CDR2 SYGVKD. V was clipped by 2 bases and J by 1 base, with 8 bases between them. This CDR3 region has 14 residues. The CDR3 is CAISEGRKNTEAFF. CDR3 nucleotides: TGTGCCATCAGTGAGGGCAGAAAGAACACTGAAGCTTTCTTT.

The genes are TRBV19 and TRBJ2-1, with 10 positions matching TRBD2. The CDR3 covers 15 residues. Germline assignment: CDR1 LNHDA and CDR2 SQIVND (reference sequence). Trimming cost V 4 bases and J 2 bases; bases outside gene matches: 2. CDR3 residues: CASSTGTSAYNEQFF. CDR3 nucleotide sequence: TGTGCCAGTAGTACGGGGACTAGCGCCTACAATGAGCAGTTCTTC.

The chain recombines TRBV2 with TRBJ2-2, with D maybe TRBD2 (5 bases). The CDR3 runs 13 residues. Germline V gives CDR1 SNHLY, CDR2 FYNNEI. Deletions cut 5 bases from V and 4 bases from J, with 8 bases between. The CDR3 reads CASSREGTGELFF. In DNA, the CDR3 is TGTGCCAGCAGTCGAGAGGGCACCGGGGAGCTGTTTTTT. The complete variable domain, with remaining parts taken from reference TRBV2 and TRBJ2-2, reads EPEVTQTPSHQVTQMGQEVILRCVPISNHLYFYWYRQILGQKVEFLVSFYNNEISEKSEIFDDQFSVERPDGSNFTLKIRSTKLEDSAMYFCASSREGTGELFFGEGSRLTVL.